Sequencing of this T cell receptor (beta chain) was carried out in a study of blood T cells in healthy people across ages. It was with a sample-barcoded 5' primer and a J-beta primer mix that a second PCR of roughly 7 to 11 cycles was run. Each CDR3 protein gets one entry after TCRdb re-called the 5' RACE reads with MiXCR. The top ten clones hold roughly 13% of a sample with over 950,000 distinct CDR3 sequences, around two fifths of them seen once. Germline V lookup: CDR1 MGHRA, CDR2 YSYEKL. V was trimmed by 2 bases and J by 2 bases, leaving 21 bases between them. The CDR3 sequence is 19 residues long.

The rearrangement links TRBV4-1 to TRBJ1-4; weak D call: TRBD1 (6 bases). The sequence was obtained from a young man in good health. The specimen was blood. CDR3 sequence: CASSQRVGGGVWTNEKLFF. CDR3 bases: TGCGCCAGCAGCCAAAGAGTAGGCGGGGGCGTATGGACTAATGAAAAACTGTTTTTT.